Reported below is one T cell receptor beta chain. As yet, its antigen is unknown. The sample belongs to a study of PD-1 blockade in classical Hodgkin lymphoma. Study findings and constraints: When nivolumab was started under 1 year after ASCT, patients were excluded.

With no exception, relapse followed autologous stem cell transplantation in all patients, and brentuximab vedotin exposure varied. Clones were sequenced by immunoSEQ multiplex PCR, and TCRdb holds only the in-frame ones, with some missing. The sample records 46,000 or so clones, about three quarters being singletons. The receptor comes from a human donor with classical Hodgkin lymphoma. Sequences were derived from peripheral blood mononuclear cells (PBMCs), sampled at baseline.

CDR3 sequence: CASSGVGLLRGEAFF. The CDR3 bases are TGTGCCAGCAGTGGGGTTGGACTCCTTAGGGGTGAAGCTTTCTTT. This chain uses TRBV6-1 with TRBJ1-1, with TRBD1 as a possible D gene (5 bases). Germline CDR1 and CDR2: MNHNS and SASEGT. The length of the CDR3 is 15 residues. Trimming removed 4 bases at V and 7 bases at J, with 19 bases between.